The sequence of this TCR beta chain was determined in a study of Ad26.COV2.S vaccination and SARS-CoV-2 variants. Across the study: Participants got Ad26.COV2.S intramuscularly, once or twice 56 days apart.

Study-wide points: The TCR breadth and depth analyses may have understated or missed part of the total T cell responses. Placebo recipients had lower spike-specific TCR breadth than vaccine recipients.

With respect to this clone: No antigen is known for it. The same CDR3 is also encoded by other DNA sequences in this sample.

This sample's treatment: some 19 received Ad26.COV2.S at low or high dose, single or two shots; roughly five received placebo; per-sample allocation not given. Samples analyzed were those drawn on day 63 after the first vaccine or placebo injection. Ad26.COV2.S expressed prefusion-stabilized spike from the original Wuhan strain. Produced via immunoSEQ multiplex PCR; TCRdb's table is partial and in-frame only. The sample holds hundreds of thousands of clones, about nine tenths seen once. The CDR3 covers 15 residues. Trimming shortened V by 0 bases and J by 0 bases, and 6 bases separated the two germline ends. Germline lookup yields CDR1 GTSNPN and CDR2 SVGIG (reference sequence).

This clonotype was sampled from a person between 18 and 65 years old who received the Ad26.COV2.S COVID-19 vaccine or a placebo. The genes are TRBV30 and TRBJ2-6; tentatively, D is TRBD2 (5 bases). The sample here was peripheral blood, taken in a trial of Ad26.COV2.S vaccine versus placebo. Here the CDR3 DNA reads TGTGCCTGGAGTGTACGGGGCTCTGGGGCCAACGTCCTGACTTTC. This translates into CAWSVRGSGANVLTF.